This T cell receptor beta chain appears in the sequencing data of a study of beta chain features in type 1 diabetes. Sorting of CD4+ naive, central memory, regulatory and stem cell-like memory cells was performed via CD45RO/CCR7/CD25/CD127/CD95/CD27. Purity above 95% was achieved in all sorted populations. The CDR3 is 16 amino acids. The germline V gene encodes CDR1 MDHEN and CDR2 SYDVKM. Unmatched junction bases numbered 9, after V lost 8 bases and J lost 0 bases. The entirety of the isolated RNA underwent reverse transcription, so expressed TCRB transcripts were sequenced. The table came from immunoSEQ multiplex PCR; TCRdb's copy has only in-frame clones and leaves some out. The sample comprises under 550,000 clones, more than 9.5% of which are singletons, and about 0.042% rests with the top ten. Study outcomes and limitations: In all four CD4+ subsets, TCRB CDR3 length was significantly, moderately reduced in type 1 diabetes. Type 1 diabetes patients had VDJ junctions that carried fewer insertions and more deletions.

This clone was counted a few times. The antigen remains unidentified. This clonotype was obtained from a woman aged 18-35 years in good health. The chain uses TRBV28 and TRBJ2-1; TRBD2 matches 8 bases. The sequencing sample was made of naive CD4+ T cells from blood. CDR3 sequence (DNA): TGTGCCAGCGCGGGAATAAGCGGGAGCTCCTACAATGAGCAGTTCTTC. Protein product: CASAGISGSSYNEQFF.